This T cell receptor beta chain was observed in a study of OX40 agonist ivuxolimab in advanced cancers. Background on the study: Males comprised around four fifths of the group, whose mean age was approximately 60 years (range 23 to 79). General study points: Which antigen the expanded peripheral T cells recognized is unknown.

The protocol was immunoSEQ multiplex PCR, while the TCRdb copy is restricted to in-frame clones and leaves out a portion. The data show roughly 80,000 clones, over 80% seen once. V lost 5 bases to trimming and J lost 3 bases, with 15 bases between them. CDR3 length: 15 amino acids. CDR1 and CDR2 from the germline V gene are SGHTA and FQGNSA. With regard to this clone: What it recognizes is unknown.

The sample was CD4+ or CD8+ T cells sorted from blood, taken in a trial of the OX40 agonist ivuxolimab. This sequence was found in an adult with an advanced solid tumor such as melanoma, head and neck, liver or kidney cancer. The chain employs TRBV7-2 and TRBJ2-3, with D maybe TRBD1 (6 bases). The CDR3 nucleotides are TGTGCCAGCAGCCCCGGACAGTACAGGACAGATACGCAGTATTTT. This translates into CASSPGQYRTDTQYF.